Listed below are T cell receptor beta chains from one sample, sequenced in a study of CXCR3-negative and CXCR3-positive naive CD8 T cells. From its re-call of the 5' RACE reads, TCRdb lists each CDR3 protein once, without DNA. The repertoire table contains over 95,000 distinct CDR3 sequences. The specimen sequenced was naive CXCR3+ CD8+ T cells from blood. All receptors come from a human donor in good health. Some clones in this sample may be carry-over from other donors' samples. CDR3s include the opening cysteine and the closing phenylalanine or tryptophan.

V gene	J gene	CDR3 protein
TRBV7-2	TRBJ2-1	CASSLLWGVYNEQFF
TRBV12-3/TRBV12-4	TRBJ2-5	CASSPTRLDHQETQYF
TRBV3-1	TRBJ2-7	CASSTNLPTGGWSYEQYF
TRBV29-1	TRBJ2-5	CSVAMGGWETQYF
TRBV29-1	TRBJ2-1	CSVVYAGNEQFF
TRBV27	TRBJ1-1	CASSFLPGTEAFF
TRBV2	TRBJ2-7	CASSGSGSLSYEQYF
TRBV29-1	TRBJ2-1	CSARRYNEQFF
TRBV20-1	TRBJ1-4	CSARGQSLGLFF
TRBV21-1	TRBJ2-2	CASSMGTAGTSGRPNTGELFF
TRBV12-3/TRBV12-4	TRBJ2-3	CASSSARLDTQYF
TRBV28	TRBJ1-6	CASSLWDRSNSPLHF
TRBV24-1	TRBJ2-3	CATSESEWYGVMQYF
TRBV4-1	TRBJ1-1	CASTSSTEAFF
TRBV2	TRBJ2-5	CASSDDETQYF
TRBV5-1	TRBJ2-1	CASSLAQSGDRFSYNEQFF
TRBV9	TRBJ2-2	CASSVDLTTGELFF
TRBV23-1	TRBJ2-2	CASSHPAPPDRYTGELFF